These T cell receptor beta chains were read from a single sample in a study of early T cells in non-severe SARS-CoV-2 infection. TCRdb re-called the 5' RACE reads through MiXCR, storing one row per CDR3 protein. The sample contains 75,000 to 80,000 distinct CDR3 sequences, approximately 10% of which appear only once. This sample comprised whole blood, obtained at baseline. Receptors originate from an adult who was a healthcare worker with PCR-confirmed SARS-CoV-2 infection or an uninfected control (not recorded which). Both conserved end residues are part of each CDR3. The D gene is left open where the match is weak. Clone sizes are given selectively: once, few, many, or a class where the clone is expanded.

clone size | J gene | V gene | D gene | CDR3 protein | CDR3 DNA
many | TRBJ2-4 | TRBV3-1 | - | CASSHMSQNIQYF | TGTGCCAGCAGCCATATGTCCCAAAACATTCAGTACTTC
- | TRBJ2-7 | TRBV5-1 | - | CASSLGPGNHYEQYF | TGCGCCAGCAGCTTGGGTCCGGGGAACCACTACGAGCAGTACTTC
- | TRBJ2-3 | TRBV3-1 | - | CASSPARPDTQYF | TGTGCCAGCAGCCCCGCTAGGCCAGATACGCAGTATTTT
few | TRBJ2-4 | TRBV5-1 | - | CASSLGRGDPSKNIQYF | TGCGCCAGCAGCTTGGGGAGGGGGGACCCCTCGAAAAACATTCAGTACTTC
few | TRBJ2-2 | TRBV6-2/TRBV6-3 | - | CASSSNTGELFF | TGTGCCAGCAGTTCGAACACCGGGGAGCTGTTTTTT
- | TRBJ2-7 | TRBV4-1 | - | CASSQEGTYEQYF | TGCGCCAGCAGCCAAGAGGGCACCTACGAGCAGTACTTC
few | TRBJ2-3 | TRBV9 | TRBD1 | CASSARQGGVDTQYF | TGTGCCAGCAGCGCCAGACAGGGTGGAGTAGATACGCAGTATTTT
many | TRBJ1-1 | TRBV28 | - | CASSFQGFGNTEAFF | TGTGCCAGCAGTTTTCAGGGATTCGGGAACACTGAAGCTTTCTTT
- | TRBJ2-1 | TRBV11-2 | TRBD2 | CASRSLAGNHNEQFF | TGTGCCAGCAGGTCACTAGCGGGCAATCACAATGAGCAGTTCTTC
few | TRBJ2-3 | TRBV12-3/TRBV12-4 | - | CASSLAGAVDTQYF | TGTGCCAGCAGTTTAGCAGGGGCGGTAGATACGCAGTATTTT
many | TRBJ1-4 | TRBV29-1 | - | CSVGGDHEKLFF | TGCAGCGTTGGAGGGGACCACGAAAAACTGTTTTTT
- | TRBJ2-3 | TRBV15 | - | CATSRVGGLGDTQYF | TGTGCCACCAGCAGAGTTGGGGGGCTGGGAGATACGCAGTATTTT
- | TRBJ2-5 | TRBV10-3 | - | CAISESMTGAETQYF | TGTGCCATCAGTGAGTCGATGACCGGGGCAGAGACCCAGTACTTC
few | TRBJ2-2 | TRBV12-3/TRBV12-4 | - | CASSLEDASTGELFF | TGTGCCAGCAGTCTAGAAGACGCTAGCACCGGGGAGCTGTTTTTT
few | TRBJ2-1 | TRBV6-1 | TRBD1 | CASSRDRGFEQFF | TGTGCCAGCAGTCGAGACAGGGGATTTGAGCAGTTCTTC
- | TRBJ2-3 | TRBV2 | - | CASTTTRLDTQYF | TGTGCCAGCACCACGACTAGACTAGATACGCAGTATTTT
many | TRBJ2-3 | TRBV12-3/TRBV12-4 | TRBD2 | CASSRSGGATDTQYF | TGTGCCAGCAGTCGTAGCGGGGGGGCAACAGATACGCAGTATTTT
many | TRBJ2-5 | TRBV20-1 | - | CSGKDRPETQYF | TGCAGTGGAAAAGACAGGCCAGAGACCCAGTACTTC
- | TRBJ1-5 | TRBV12-3/TRBV12-4 | - | CASSLNSYQPQHF | TGTGCCAGCAGTTTAAACAGCTATCAGCCCCAGCATTTT
few | TRBJ1-6 | TRBV6-2/TRBV6-3 | - | CASRPDRQNSPLHF | TGTGCCAGCAGACCCGACAGGCAGAATTCACCCCTCCACTTT
- | TRBJ2-2 | TRBV27 | TRBD1 | CASSFSLGGARTGELFF | TGTGCCAGCAGTTTCTCTTTAGGGGGCGCTCGGACCGGGGAGCTGTTTTTT
- | TRBJ1-2 | TRBV3-1 | - | CASSPGGVYGYTF | TGTGCCAGCAGCCCTGGGGGCGTTTATGGCTACACCTTC
- | TRBJ2-7 | TRBV6-1 | - | CASTPRGVRPYEQYF | TGTGCCAGCACCCCCCGGGGCGTCCGACCCTACGAGCAGTACTTC
few | TRBJ1-2 | TRBV7-2 | - | CASSPDSLTAGYTF | TGTGCCAGCAGCCCGGACAGTCTGACGGCGGGCTACACCTTC
many | TRBJ2-5 | TRBV7-3 | - | CASSLGAMETQYF | TGTGCCAGCAGCTTGGGGGCCATGGAGACCCAGTACTTC
- | TRBJ1-1 | TRBV29-1 | - | CSVTTGMNTEAFF | TGCAGCGTTACGACAGGTATGAACACTGAAGCTTTCTTT
- | TRBJ2-5 | TRBV18 | - | CASSPALQETQYF | TGTGCCAGCTCACCGGCCCTCCAAGAGACCCAGTACTTC
few | TRBJ1-3 | TRBV29-1 | - | CSVVSGSGNTIYF | TGCAGCGTTGTATCGGGGTCTGGAAACACCATATATTTT
few | TRBJ1-1 | TRBV28 | - | CASSLWRGPGHTEAFF | TGTGCCAGCAGTTTATGGAGAGGGCCCGGACACACTGAAGCTTTCTTT
- | TRBJ1-6 | TRBV14 | - | CASSQDWGSHSPLHF | TGTGCCAGCAGCCAAGATTGGGGATCACATTCACCCCTCCACTTT
- | TRBJ2-3 | TRBV11-3 | - | CASSLSSPGTDTQYF | TGTGCCAGCAGCTTAAGTTCCCCGGGCACAGATACGCAGTATTTT
- | TRBJ1-1 | TRBV7-8 | - | CASSLGGRQTNTEAFF | TGTGCCAGCAGCTTAGGGGGGCGACAGACCAACACTGAAGCTTTCTTT
- | TRBJ2-3 | TRBV5-1 | - | CASCREASTDTQYF | TGCGCCAGCTGTAGGGAAGCTAGCACAGATACGCAGTATTTT
large | TRBJ1-2 | TRBV4-3 | - | CASSQEEGRINGYTF | TGCGCCAGCAGCCAAGAGGAGGGCAGGATAAATGGCTACACCTTC
many | TRBJ2-7 | TRBV25-1 | - | CASTQRGRQGRFLYEQYF | TGTGCCAGCACCCAGCGCGGGAGACAGGGGCGCTTCCTCTACGAGCAGTACTTC
many | TRBJ1-5 | TRBV20-1 | TRBD1 | CSARVRFRTGGDQPQHF | TGCAGTGCTAGAGTTCGTTTTAGGACAGGGGGCGATCAGCCCCAGCATTTT
- | TRBJ1-2 | TRBV20-1 | - | CSATGGRGVHGYTF | TGCAGTGCTACCGGGGGACGTGGGGTACATGGCTACACCTTC
- | TRBJ2-1 | TRBV6-2/TRBV6-3 | TRBD2 | CASNRLAGGPGEQFF | TGTGCCAGCAACCGACTAGCGGGGGGGCCAGGAGAGCAGTTCTTC
- | TRBJ2-3 | TRBV29-1 | TRBD1 | CTTRGGQGWDTQYF | TGCACAACCCGAGGGGGCCAGGGCTGGGATACGCAGTATTTT
few | TRBJ2-5 | TRBV6-5 | - | CASSPGGEETQYF | TGTGCCAGCAGTCCAGGGGGGGAAGAGACCCAGTACTTC
- | TRBJ2-5 | TRBV19 | - | CASSGGEETQYF | TGTGCCAGTAGTGGAGGGGAAGAGACCCAGTACTTC
- | TRBJ2-2 | TRBV7-6 | - | CASSLLEIAGELFF | TGTGCCAGCAGCTTATTAGAGATTGCCGGGGAGCTGTTTTTT
once | TRBJ2-1 | TRBV4-3 | - | CASSQERYNNEQFF | TGCGCCAGCAGCCAAGAACGGTATAACAATGAGCAGTTCTTC
few | TRBJ2-3 | TRBV30 | - | CAWSVIPDTQYF | TGTGCCTGGAGTGTTATTCCAGATACGCAGTATTTT
few | TRBJ2-3 | TRBV6-5 | TRBD1 | CASSRGQGARGTDTQYF | TGTGCCAGCAGTCGGGGACAGGGGGCGCGGGGCACAGATACGCAGTATTTT
- | TRBJ2-2 | TRBV11-3 | - | CASSPFRSGELFF | TGTGCCAGCAGCCCTTTCAGGTCCGGGGAGCTGTTTTTT
few | TRBJ1-1 | TRBV27 | - | CASSFDRSNTEAFF | TGTGCCAGCAGTTTTGACAGGTCGAACACTGAAGCTTTCTTT
- | TRBJ2-1 | TRBV5-4 | TRBD2 | CASSRTSGSLVGSEQFF | TGTGCCAGCTCACGGACTAGCGGGTCCCTCGTGGGGTCGGAGCAGTTCTTC
few | TRBJ1-6 | TRBV7-9 | - | CASSPWEKGSPLHF | TGTGCCAGCAGCCCATGGGAAAAGGGTTCACCCCTCCACTTT
- | TRBJ1-1 | TRBV9 | - | CASSEANTEAFF | TGTGCCAGCAGCGAGGCGAACACTGAAGCTTTCTTT
many | TRBJ2-5 | TRBV6-5 | TRBD2 | CASGLAGVTETQYF | TGTGCCAGCGGCCTAGCGGGGGTAACGGAGACCCAGTACTTC
few | TRBJ2-7 | TRBV29-1 | TRBD1 | CSVCYRGTYEQYF | TGCAGCGTTTGTTACAGGGGTACCTACGAGCAGTACTTC
many | TRBJ2-2 | TRBV7-8 | - | CASSAARNTGELFF | TGTGCCAGCAGCGCAGCCCGGAACACCGGGGAGCTGTTTTTT
- | TRBJ2-1 | TRBV6-4 | - | CASAIEGDRSEQFF | TGTGCCAGCGCCATCGAAGGGGATAGAAGCGAGCAGTTCTTC
- | TRBJ1-2 | TRBV4-1 | - | CASSQGQGRRGKNYGYTF | TGCGCCAGCAGCCAAGGGCAGGGAAGAAGGGGAAAGAACTATGGCTACACCTTC
many | TRBJ1-1 | TRBV30 | TRBD1 | CASTGGTTEAFF | TGTGCCTCGACAGGGGGAACCACTGAAGCTTTCTTT
many | TRBJ1-5 | TRBV6-5 | TRBD1 | CASSSGGRNQPQHF | TGTGCCAGCAGCTCAGGGGGCCGGAATCAGCCCCAGCATTTT
few | TRBJ2-7 | TRBV18 | - | CASSPPDRTYEQYF | TGTGCCAGCTCACCCCCGGACCGGACCTACGAGCAGTACTTC
many | TRBJ2-1 | TRBV29-1 | - | CSVPGLNEQFF | TGCAGCGTCCCCGGGCTCAATGAGCAGTTCTTC